This T cell receptor beta chain was sequenced during a study of cytomegalovirus exposure and HLA in healthy donors (dated by TCRdb to about 2017). About the investigation overall: The roughly 670 repertoires of the first cohort and the roughly 110 validation repertoires were produced on the same platform, according to a later analysis. The study aimed to test whether cataloging public T cell receptors could reveal signatures of past pathogen exposure. Along with the approximately 600-subject first cohort, a separate validation cohort of approximately 110 different subjects was used. The study combined high-throughput TCR immunosequencing, statistical association of individual TCRs with disease status, and machine learning to predict cytomegalovirus infection status. What the research found in general, with its limitations: Subsequent analysis determined that TCRs grouped into clusters in the first cohort also showed a tendency toward co-occurrence across the 120 or so validation repertoires, and 94% of cluster scores exceeded 0. While some public TCRs were present in many individuals, most TCR sequences turned up only very rarely across donors. The classifier was reported to diagnose cytomegalovirus status with high specificity and sensitivity in both the original and validation cohorts. A later analysis lacked HLA typing for the validation cohort, so it scored co-occurrence in that cohort across all 110 or so repertoires. In vitro tests confirmed that a few of the cytomegalovirus-associated TCR beta chains recognize cytomegalovirus antigens. The authors suggested that the approach could potentially be generalized to other disease states and immunological phenotypes. The study gave a list of 150 to 200 TCR beta chains associated with cytomegalovirus.

On this clone itself: Its antigen remains undetermined. The sample holds no much larger clone one base away, and base qualities are not on file.

The donors were included in the validation cohort of 120 subjects, a group kept apart from the approximately 700-subject first cohort. CDR1 and CDR2, looked up from the germline V gene (reference sequence), are GTSNPN and SVGIG. Reading from cysteine to phenylalanine, the CDR3 counts 13 amino acids. CDR3 DNA is the only sequence kept; it has 39 bases, read in frame from the first base. The trim is 2 bases for V and 4 bases for J, with a gap of 12 bases between the germline ends. Receptor amplification or capture employed the immunoSEQ multiplex PCR assay. Concerning the study's data processing: A statistical classification framework was developed to diagnose cytomegalovirus status using the catalog of TCR beta chain sequences. TCRdb holds this immuneACCESS table with in-frame rearrangements only. Some clones are missing; in checked studies, unresolved V genes explain under half, and the rest has no known cause. V and J calls and clone size are those listed in that table; D and trimming were worked out from the DNA. The table for this sample lists about 140,000 clones; around 87% of them were counted only once. The top ten clones comprise just under 9% of the sample.

Material: PBMCs. The rearranged segments are TRBV30 and TRBJ2-7, with the D gene not confidently named. This TCR came from a man aged 18 to 30 in good health and CMV-seropositive. The nucleotides are TGTGCCTGGAGTAACCGGGTTTCGTACGAGCAGTACTTC. Translation gives CAWSNRVSYEQYF.